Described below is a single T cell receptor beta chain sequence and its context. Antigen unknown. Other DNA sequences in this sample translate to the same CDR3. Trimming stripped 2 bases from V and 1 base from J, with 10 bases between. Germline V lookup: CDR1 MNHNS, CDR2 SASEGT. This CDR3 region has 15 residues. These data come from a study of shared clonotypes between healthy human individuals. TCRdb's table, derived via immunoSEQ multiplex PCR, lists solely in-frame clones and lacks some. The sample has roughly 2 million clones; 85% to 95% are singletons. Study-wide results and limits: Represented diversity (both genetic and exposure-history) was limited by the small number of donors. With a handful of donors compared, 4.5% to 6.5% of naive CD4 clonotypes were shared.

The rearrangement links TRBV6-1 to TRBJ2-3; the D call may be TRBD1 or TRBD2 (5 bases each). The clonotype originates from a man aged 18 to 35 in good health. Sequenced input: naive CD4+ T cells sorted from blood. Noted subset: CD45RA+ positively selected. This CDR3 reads CASSERGARTDTQYF. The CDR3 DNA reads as TGTGCCAGCAGTGAAAGAGGGGCGCGCACAGATACGCAGTATTTT.